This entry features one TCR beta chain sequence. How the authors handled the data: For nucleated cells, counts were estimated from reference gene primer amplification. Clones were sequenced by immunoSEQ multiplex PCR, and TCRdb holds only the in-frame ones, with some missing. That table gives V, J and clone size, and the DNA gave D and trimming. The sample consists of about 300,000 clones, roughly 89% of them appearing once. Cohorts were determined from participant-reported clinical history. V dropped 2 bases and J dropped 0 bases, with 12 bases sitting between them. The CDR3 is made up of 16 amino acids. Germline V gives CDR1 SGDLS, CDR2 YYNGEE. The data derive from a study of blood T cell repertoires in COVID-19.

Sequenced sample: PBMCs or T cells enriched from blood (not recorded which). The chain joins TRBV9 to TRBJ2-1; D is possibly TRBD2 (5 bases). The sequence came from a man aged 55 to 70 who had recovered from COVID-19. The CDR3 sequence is CASSVLTGNSYNEQFF. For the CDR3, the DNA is TGTGCCAGCAGCGTTTTAACGGGAAACTCCTACAATGAGCAGTTCTTC. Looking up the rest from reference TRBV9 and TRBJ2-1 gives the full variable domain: DSGVTQTPKHLITATGQRVTLRCSPRSGDLSVYWYQQSLDQGLQFLIQYYNGEERAKGNILERFSAQQFPDLHSELNLSSLELGDSALYFCASSVLTGNSYNEQFFGPGTRLTVL.